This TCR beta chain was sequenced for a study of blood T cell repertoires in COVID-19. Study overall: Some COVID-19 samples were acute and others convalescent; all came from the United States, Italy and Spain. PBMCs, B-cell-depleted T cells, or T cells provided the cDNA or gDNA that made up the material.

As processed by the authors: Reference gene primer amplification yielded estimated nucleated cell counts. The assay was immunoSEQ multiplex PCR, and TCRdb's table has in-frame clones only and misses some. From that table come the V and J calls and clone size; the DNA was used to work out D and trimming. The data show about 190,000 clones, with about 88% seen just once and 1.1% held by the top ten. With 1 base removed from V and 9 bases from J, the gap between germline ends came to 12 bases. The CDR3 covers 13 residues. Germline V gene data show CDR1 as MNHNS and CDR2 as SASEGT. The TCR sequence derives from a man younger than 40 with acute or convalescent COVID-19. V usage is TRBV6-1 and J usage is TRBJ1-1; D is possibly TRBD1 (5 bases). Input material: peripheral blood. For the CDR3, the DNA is TGTGCCAGCAGTGAAGAGGGGTCAGGGCAAGCTTTCTTT. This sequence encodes CASSEEGSGQAFF.